The sample holds many counts of the clone carrying this T cell receptor (beta chain). The CDR3 is 14 residues long. Trimming pared 6 bases from V and 0 bases from J, leaving 11 bases between. In germline, CDR1 is MDHEN, CDR2 SYDVKM. This specimen belongs to a study of T cells in Graves' hyperthyroidism and ophthalmopathy. Using RNA transcripts as the source, TCR beta CDR3 regions were amplified. A set of HTBI primers served as the primers for a first-round RT-PCR of the TCR CDR3. TCRdb analysed the multiplex PCR reads with MiXCR anew, one entry per CDR3 protein. Among 300,000 to 400,000 distinct CDR3 sequences listed, roughly a fifth were seen once.

This TCR derives from a woman aged 45-65 years with Graves' hyperthyroidism. The chain couples TRBV28 to TRBJ1-1, with a tentative D call TRBD1 (5 bases). Sequenced input: blood. The CDR3 DNA is TGTGCCAGCAGCTCCGGGACGGTGAACACTGAAGCTTTCTTT. This codes for CASSSGTVNTEAFF.